What follows is one TCR beta chain and its context. These data come from a study of somatic mutations in cytotoxic T cells in rheumatoid arthritis. The CDR3 has 13 amino acids. Germline assignment: CDR1 SGHDN and CDR2 FVKESK. J lost 6 bases, V lost 3 bases, and 1 base had no gene match. Sequenced by immunoSEQ multiplex PCR; TCRdb stores in-frame clones only, minus some. This sample carries around 19,000 clones, roughly 82% of them seen once, and the ten largest clones take about 10%. Sequenced sample: CD8+ T cells sorted from blood. The sequence was collected from an adult with rheumatoid arthritis. V usage is TRBV14 and J usage is TRBJ1-2, with 10 bases identical to TRBD1. The CDR3 here is CASSHGTGDGYTF. The DNA for the CDR3 is TGTGCCAGCAGCCACGGGACAGGGGATGGCTACACCTTC.